These T cell receptor beta chains were read from a single sample in a study of blood T cell repertoires in COVID-19. Produced via immunoSEQ multiplex PCR; TCRdb's table is partial and in-frame only. The table shows about 90,000 clones, with 70% to 90% occurring only once. The specimen sequenced was peripheral blood. The receptor source for this set is a man between 50 and 59 years old with COVID-19, enrolled during active disease. The CDR3 runs from the conserved cysteine through the conserved F or W. A D gene is named only where the DNA matches it firmly. Size is stated for part of the rows, as once, few or many counts, or as a class when the clone is expanded.

cdr3_nt: TGTGCCAGCGGAAGAACCCAGGGGAGCTATGGCTACACCTTC
cdr3_aa: CASGRTQGSYGYTF
clone_size: NA
cdr3_length: 14
v_call: TRBV9
d_call: NA
j_call: TRBJ1-2

cdr3_nt: TGTGCCGTCTCAGGGATTATGTTATTCGGGGAGCTGTTTTTT
cdr3_aa: CAVSGIMLFGELFF
clone_size: NA
cdr3_length: 14
v_call: TRBV19
d_call: NA
j_call: TRBJ2-2

cdr3_nt: TGTGCCAGCAGCATCAGAGGGCGTTGGACTGAAGCTTTCTTT
cdr3_aa: CASSIRGRWTEAFF
clone_size: NA
cdr3_length: 14
v_call: TRBV2
d_call: NA
j_call: TRBJ1-1

cdr3_nt: TGTGCCAGCAGTATCACAGGGACGGGAGAGACCCAGTACTTC
cdr3_aa: CASSITGTGETQYF
clone_size: NA
cdr3_length: 14
v_call: TRBV25-1
d_call: NA
j_call: TRBJ2-5

cdr3_nt: TGTGCCAGTATGGGGGGGCCCTATGAGCAGTTCTTC
cdr3_aa: CASMGGPYEQFF
clone_size: once
cdr3_length: 12
v_call: TRBV19
d_call: NA
j_call: TRBJ2-1

cdr3_nt: TGTGCCAGCAGCCCCCGGACAGGGACTTCAGGTGGCTACACCTTC
cdr3_aa: CASSPRTGTSGGYTF
clone_size: NA
cdr3_length: 15
v_call: TRBV9
d_call: TRBD1
j_call: TRBJ1-2

cdr3_nt: TGTGCCAGCAGCGCCCGATTGAGCGGGGGGGCCAGGTACGAGCAGTACTTC
cdr3_aa: CASSARLSGGARYEQYF
clone_size: NA
cdr3_length: 17
v_call: TRBV14
d_call: TRBD2
j_call: TRBJ2-7

cdr3_nt: TGTGCCAGCAGCCCGGGGACTAGCGGGGGGGCTTTTAAAGATACGCAGTATTTT
cdr3_aa: CASSPGTSGGAFKDTQYF
clone_size: NA
cdr3_length: 18
v_call: TRBV5-4
d_call: TRBD2
j_call: TRBJ2-3

cdr3_nt: TGTGCCAGCAGTTCCCCCCGGGACAGAAAAAACATTCAGTACTTC
cdr3_aa: CASSSPRDRKNIQYF
clone_size: NA
cdr3_length: 15
v_call: TRBV28
d_call: TRBD1
j_call: TRBJ2-4

cdr3_nt: TGTGCCTGGAGTGTACACGGGGTAACTGAAGCTTTCTTT
cdr3_aa: CAWSVHGVTEAFF
clone_size: NA
cdr3_length: 13
v_call: TRBV30
d_call: NA
j_call: TRBJ1-1

cdr3_nt: TGTGCCAGCAGCCCGACCGGACAGGGCGTATACACCTTC
cdr3_aa: CASSPTGQGVYTF
clone_size: NA
cdr3_length: 13
v_call: TRBV27
d_call: TRBD1
j_call: TRBJ1-2

cdr3_nt: TGTGCCAGCTCACTCGACAGGATAAATGGCTACACCTTC
cdr3_aa: CASSLDRINGYTF
clone_size: NA
cdr3_length: 13
v_call: TRBV18
d_call: NA
j_call: TRBJ1-2

cdr3_nt: TGTGCCAGCACCCCAGGAGGAGGGAGTGATACGCAGTATTTT
cdr3_aa: CASTPGGGSDTQYF
clone_size: NA
cdr3_length: 14
v_call: TRBV3-1/TRBV3-2
d_call: NA
j_call: TRBJ2-3

cdr3_nt: TGCGCCAGCAGCTTGGCACAGGGAAGGTACGAGCAGTACTTC
cdr3_aa: CASSLAQGRYEQYF
clone_size: NA
cdr3_length: 14
v_call: TRBV5-1
d_call: NA
j_call: TRBJ2-7

cdr3_nt: TGTGCCTGGAGCGCAGGACAGGGCAATCAGCCCCAGCATTTT
cdr3_aa: CAWSAGQGNQPQHF
clone_size: NA
cdr3_length: 14
v_call: TRBV30
d_call: TRBD1
j_call: TRBJ1-5

cdr3_nt: TGCGCCAGCAGCTACACAGGATTAAATGGCTACACCTTC
cdr3_aa: CASSYTGLNGYTF
clone_size: NA
cdr3_length: 13
v_call: TRBV5-1
d_call: NA
j_call: TRBJ1-2

cdr3_nt: TGTGCCAGCAGCAAAGAAAGGACAGGCCTTGAATGGGAGCAGTTCTTC
cdr3_aa: CASSKERTGLEWEQFF
clone_size: NA
cdr3_length: 16
v_call: TRBV21-1
d_call: NA
j_call: TRBJ2-1

cdr3_nt: TGTGCCAGCAGACCTTACGGGACAGGGGGCGGTGGAAACACCATATATTTT
cdr3_aa: CASRPYGTGGGGNTIYF
clone_size: few
cdr3_length: 17
v_call: TRBV27
d_call: TRBD1
j_call: TRBJ1-3

cdr3_nt: TGTGCCAGCACCAGACAGCGTAGCTCCTACGAGCAGTACTTC
cdr3_aa: CASTRQRSSYEQYF
clone_size: NA
cdr3_length: 14
v_call: TRBV28
d_call: NA
j_call: TRBJ2-7

cdr3_nt: TGTGCCAGAAGCTTGGCCGGTGGGGCTAGCTATGGCTACACCTTC
cdr3_aa: CARSLAGGASYGYTF
clone_size: NA
cdr3_length: 15
v_call: TRBV5-3
d_call: NA
j_call: TRBJ1-2

cdr3_nt: TGTGCCTGGAGCCGGGGCAGGGGTGCTTATCAGCCCCAGCATTTT
cdr3_aa: CAWSRGRGAYQPQHF
clone_size: NA
cdr3_length: 15
v_call: TRBV30
d_call: NA
j_call: TRBJ1-5

cdr3_nt: TGTGCCAGCAGCCCCGGGACAGGGGGATCGTACGAGCAGTACTTC
cdr3_aa: CASSPGTGGSYEQYF
clone_size: NA
cdr3_length: 15
v_call: TRBV5-4
d_call: TRBD1
j_call: TRBJ2-7

cdr3_nt: TGTGCCAGCAGCTTCAGTTTGGCACGGGGTAACGGCGTCCTGACTTTC
cdr3_aa: CASSFSLARGNGVLTF
clone_size: NA
cdr3_length: 16
v_call: TRBV7-2
d_call: NA
j_call: TRBJ2-6

cdr3_nt: TGTGCCAGCAGTTATAGTCGGACAGGAGAAAATCAGCCCCAGCATTTT
cdr3_aa: CASSYSRTGENQPQHF
clone_size: NA
cdr3_length: 16
v_call: TRBV6-7
d_call: TRBD1
j_call: TRBJ1-5

cdr3_nt: TGTGCCACCAGCAGAGGGACAGGGAATGAGCAGTACTTC
cdr3_aa: CATSRGTGNEQYF
clone_size: few
cdr3_length: 13
v_call: TRBV15
d_call: TRBD1
j_call: TRBJ2-7

cdr3_nt: TGTGCCAGCAGCAAGCCGGGACAGGTCTCTGGAAACACCATATATTTT
cdr3_aa: CASSKPGQVSGNTIYF
clone_size: NA
cdr3_length: 16
v_call: TRBV5-4
d_call: TRBD1
j_call: TRBJ1-3

cdr3_nt: TGTGCCAGCAGCCCACGGGGGGGAAGCACAGATACGCAGTATTTT
cdr3_aa: CASSPRGGSTDTQYF
clone_size: once
cdr3_length: 15
v_call: TRBV7-3
d_call: TRBD2
j_call: TRBJ2-3

cdr3_nt: TGTGCCAGCAGTAAAATCAGGGACTCTGGGGCCAACGTCCTGACTTTC
cdr3_aa: CASSKIRDSGANVLTF
clone_size: NA
cdr3_length: 16
v_call: TRBV6-2/TRBV6-3
d_call: NA
j_call: TRBJ2-6

cdr3_nt: TGCAGTGCTAGTCAACAGCAGTATAATTCACCCCTCCACTTT
cdr3_aa: CSASQQQYNSPLHF
clone_size: NA
cdr3_length: 14
v_call: TRBV20-1
d_call: NA
j_call: TRBJ1-6

cdr3_nt: TGTGCCAGCAGCTATAGTAGCGGTAATGAGCAGTTCTTC
cdr3_aa: CASSYSSGNEQFF
clone_size: NA
cdr3_length: 13
v_call: TRBV27
d_call: NA
j_call: TRBJ2-1

cdr3_nt: TGTGCCAGCAGCCAATACACCGCTAGCACAGATACGCAGTATTTT
cdr3_aa: CASSQYTASTDTQYF
clone_size: NA
cdr3_length: 15
v_call: TRBV3-1/TRBV3-2
d_call: NA
j_call: TRBJ2-3

cdr3_nt: TGTGCCAGCAGTTACACAGGGAACACTGAAGCTTTCTTT
cdr3_aa: CASSYTGNTEAFF
clone_size: NA
cdr3_length: 13
v_call: TRBV6-2/TRBV6-3
d_call: NA
j_call: TRBJ1-1

cdr3_nt: TGTGCCAGCAGCAATACAGGGGGTAATGAAAAACTGTTTTTT
cdr3_aa: CASSNTGGNEKLFF
clone_size: NA
cdr3_length: 14
v_call: TRBV7-2
d_call: TRBD1
j_call: TRBJ1-4

cdr3_nt: TGTGCCAGCAGCCGTGAGGAGGGGCGCAGAGCTTTCTTT
cdr3_aa: CASSREEGRRAFF
clone_size: NA
cdr3_length: 13
v_call: TRBV7-9
d_call: NA
j_call: TRBJ1-1

cdr3_nt: TGTGCCAGCAGCTCCCCGACAGGGCTGAACACTGAAGCTTTCTTT
cdr3_aa: CASSSPTGLNTEAFF
clone_size: NA
cdr3_length: 15
v_call: TRBV5-4
d_call: TRBD1
j_call: TRBJ1-1

cdr3_nt: TGTGCCAGCAGCTTACAGGGATCCTATGGCTACACCTTC
cdr3_aa: CASSLQGSYGYTF
clone_size: few
cdr3_length: 13
v_call: TRBV13
d_call: NA
j_call: TRBJ1-2

cdr3_nt: TGTGCCAGCAGCCTTTTCGGACAGGGGGCGTTCGATGAGCAGTTCTTC
cdr3_aa: CASSLFGQGAFDEQFF
clone_size: NA
cdr3_length: 16
v_call: TRBV7-6
d_call: TRBD1
j_call: TRBJ2-1

cdr3_nt: TGTGCCAGCAGCCTAAGCGGGACAGAGACCCAGTACTTC
cdr3_aa: CASSLSGTETQYF
clone_size: NA
cdr3_length: 13
v_call: TRBV7-9
d_call: TRBD2
j_call: TRBJ2-5

cdr3_nt: TGTGCCAGCACCCTCCGCGGAAACTACGAGCAGTACTTC
cdr3_aa: CASTLRGNYEQYF
clone_size: NA
cdr3_length: 13
v_call: TRBV3-1/TRBV3-2
d_call: NA
j_call: TRBJ2-7

cdr3_nt: TGTGCCAGCAGTCCAACCGGTACCGGGACAGCCTATAATTCACCCCTCCACTTT
cdr3_aa: CASSPTGTGTAYNSPLHF
clone_size: NA
cdr3_length: 18
v_call: TRBV6-6
d_call: TRBD1
j_call: TRBJ1-6

cdr3_nt: TGTGCCAGCACCCAGGGGGCTGTTGGGACCCAGTACTTC
cdr3_aa: CASTQGAVGTQYF
clone_size: NA
cdr3_length: 13
v_call: TRBV7-9
d_call: TRBD1
j_call: TRBJ2-5

cdr3_nt: TGTGCCAGCAGTGAAGGGCCAGGAAACTCCTACGAGCAGTACTTC
cdr3_aa: CASSEGPGNSYEQYF
clone_size: NA
cdr3_length: 15
v_call: TRBV2
d_call: NA
j_call: TRBJ2-7

cdr3_nt: TGTGCCAGCAGCCAACCCACAGCCGGCTACACCTTC
cdr3_aa: CASSQPTAGYTF
clone_size: NA
cdr3_length: 12
v_call: TRBV3-1/TRBV3-2
d_call: NA
j_call: TRBJ1-2

cdr3_nt: TGCGCCAGCACTCCGAGGGCGGGCACAGATACGCAGTATTTT
cdr3_aa: CASTPRAGTDTQYF
clone_size: NA
cdr3_length: 14
v_call: TRBV5-1
d_call: NA
j_call: TRBJ2-3

cdr3_nt: TGTGCCAGCAGCGGCACAGGGGGCAGGAATTCACCCCTCCACTTT
cdr3_aa: CASSGTGGRNSPLHF
clone_size: NA
cdr3_length: 15
v_call: TRBV3-1/TRBV3-2
d_call: TRBD1
j_call: TRBJ1-6